The present TCR beta chain was sequenced within a study of a mutant IDH1 vaccine in newly diagnosed glioma. The method was immunoSEQ multiplex PCR; TCRdb's version includes in-frame clones alone and lacks a portion of them. Counted here are around 50,000 clones, around 84% occurring once; the ten biggest clones make up around 4.7%. Time point given: week 47, end of study. Vaccinated patients received 300 ug of mutant IDH1 20-mer peptide per dose, with topical imiquimod. The study enrolled donors with new WHO grade 3 or 4 IDH1-mutant, ATRX-lost astrocytomas. This clone was observed a single time. What it binds is not known. The input for sequencing was PBMCs, taken from a glioma patient whose treatment included an IDH1 peptide vaccine. This receptor was obtained from a woman in her twenties or thirties with glioma. Some clones in this sample may be carry-over from other donors' samples.

CDR3 residues: CAISETGSAFF. The CDR3 region has the DNA TGTGCCATCAGTGAGACAGGGTCAGCTTTCTTT. The rearrangement links TRBV10-3 to TRBJ1-1; possibly TRBD1 for D (6 bases). Deletions cut 2 bases from V and 10 bases from J, with 8 bases between. This CDR3 has 11 amino acids. Germline CDR1 and CDR2: ENHRY and SYGVKD.